This T cell receptor beta chain derives from a study of CD8+CD57+ T cells in acquired aplastic anemia. Study in general: Sorting CD4+ and CD8+ cells gave DNA averaging 3.2 ug.

Profiling of TCR beta VDJ combinations and CDR3 sequences used genomic DNA as template. MiXCR, applied by TCRdb to the reads, yields one record per CDR3 protein. The repertoire includes about 190,000 distinct CDR3 sequences, approximately 48% of them detected once, and 9.7% sits in the top ten. The sequenced patients had an expansion of CD8+CD57+ cells seen by flow cytometry. The TCR comes from a human donor with aplastic anemia. Sequencing used sorted CD4+, CD8+, or CD8+CD57+ T cells (not recorded which) from PBMCs.

CDR3 DNA sequence: TGCGCCAGCAGCGAAGGGACCGTGTGGGAGCAGTACTTC. It translates to CASSEGTVWEQYF. This sequence joins TRBV5-1 and TRBJ2-7; D assignment may be TRBD1 or TRBD2 (5 bases each). Per the germline V gene, CDR1 is SGHRS and CDR2 is YFSETQ. The V gene lost 4 bases and the J gene lost 7 bases, with 15 bases spanning the gap. CDR3 size: 13 residues. The variable domain in full, completed from reference TRBV5-1 and TRBJ2-7, reads KAGVTQTPRYLIKTRGQQVTLSCSPISGHRSVSWYQQTPGQGLQFLFEYFSETQRNKGNFPGRFSGRQFSNSRSEMNVSTLELGDSALYLCASSEGTVWEQYFGPGTRLTVT.